This T cell receptor beta chain was documented in a study of cytomegalovirus exposure and HLA in healthy donors. The study's findings and limits: Follow-up analysis seemed to connect common viral pathogens with several of the most significant clusters identified.

Primers: 60 Vbeta forward and 13 Jbeta reverse. The method was immunoSEQ multiplex PCR; TCRdb's version includes in-frame clones alone and lacks a portion of them. The listing contains under 40,000 clones. A note on this clone: What it binds is not known.

CDR3 length equals 12 residues. In germline, CDR1 is LNHDA, CDR2 SQIVND (reference sequence). The V gene lost 6 bases and the J gene lost 3 bases, with 9 bases spanning the gap. Input material: PBMCs. This TCR was sampled from a woman between 35 and 50 years old in good health and CMV-seropositive. The gene calls are TRBV19 and TRBJ2-7, with a weak D call TRBD2 (6 bases). CDR3 sequence (DNA): TGTGCCAGTAGCGGGGGAGGCTACGAGCAGTACTTC. Encoded protein: CASSGGGYEQYF. The full variable domain, with the rest looked up from reference TRBV19 and TRBJ2-7, is DGGITQSPKYLFRKEGQNVTLSCEQNLNHDAMYWYRQDPGQGLRLIYYSQIVNDFQKGDIAEGYSVSREKKESFPLTVTSAQKNPTAFYLCASSGGGYEQYFGPGTRLTVT.